This T cell receptor beta chain was captured in a study of OX40 agonist ivuxolimab in advanced cancers. As for the study in general: Ivuxolimab, an antibody that agonizes OX40 (CD134), was administered to the patients. Partial responses were achieved by three patients, of whom one had hepatocellular carcinoma and two had cutaneous melanoma.

The CDR3 covers 16 residues. The data were produced by immunoSEQ multiplex PCR, yet TCRdb's version contains in-frame clones alone and is incomplete. The profile shows 30,000 to 50,000 clones, around 89% of them singletons. This receptor was taken from an adult with an advanced solid tumor such as melanoma, head and neck, liver or kidney cancer. The sequencing used CD4+ or CD8+ T cells sorted from blood, collected in a trial of the OX40 agonist ivuxolimab. This chain connects TRBV21-1 to TRBJ1-1. TRBV21-1 is a known pseudogene. The CDR3 is CASSSAWDLSYEEAFF. Here the CDR3 DNA reads TGTGCCAGCAGCAGCGCTTGGGACCTCAGCTACGAGGAAGCTTTCTTT.